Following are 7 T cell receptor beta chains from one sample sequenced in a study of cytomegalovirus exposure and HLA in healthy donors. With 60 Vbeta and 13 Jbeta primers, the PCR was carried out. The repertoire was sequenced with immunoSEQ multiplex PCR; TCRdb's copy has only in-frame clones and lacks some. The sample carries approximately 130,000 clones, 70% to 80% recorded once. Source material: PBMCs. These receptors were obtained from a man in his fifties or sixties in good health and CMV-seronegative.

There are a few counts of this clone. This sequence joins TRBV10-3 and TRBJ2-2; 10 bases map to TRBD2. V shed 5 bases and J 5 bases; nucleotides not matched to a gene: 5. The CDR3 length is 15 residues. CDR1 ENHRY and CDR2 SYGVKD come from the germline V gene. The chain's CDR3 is CAISPLAGDTGELFF. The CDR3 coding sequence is TGTGCCATCAGTCCTCTAGCGGGAGATACCGGGGAGCTGTTTTTT.

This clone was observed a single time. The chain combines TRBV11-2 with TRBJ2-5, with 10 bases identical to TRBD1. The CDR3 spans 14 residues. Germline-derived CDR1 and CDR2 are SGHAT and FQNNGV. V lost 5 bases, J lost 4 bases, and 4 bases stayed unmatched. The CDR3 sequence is CASSRDRGSETQYF. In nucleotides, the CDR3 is TGTGCCAGCAGCCGGGACAGGGGTTCAGAGACCCAGTACTTC.

CDR3 loop: CASGQSGSGNNEQFF. The CDR3 DNA sequence: TGCGCCAGCGGCCAAAGCGGGAGTGGGAACAATGAGCAGTTCTTC. The rearrangement uses TRBV10-1 and TRBJ2-1, with TRBD2 matching over 8 bases. The CDR3 has 15 amino acids. Germline V gene sequence: CDR1 WNHNN, CDR2 SYGVQD (reference sequence). V lost 8 bases to trimming and J lost 5 bases; unmatched junction nucleotides: 11.

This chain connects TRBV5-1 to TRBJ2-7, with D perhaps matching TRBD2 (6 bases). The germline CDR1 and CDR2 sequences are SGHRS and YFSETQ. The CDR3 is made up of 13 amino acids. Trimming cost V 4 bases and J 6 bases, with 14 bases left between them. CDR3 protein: CASSQIGTLEQYF. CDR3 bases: TGCGCCAGCAGCCAGATCGGGACTCTCGAGCAGTACTTC.

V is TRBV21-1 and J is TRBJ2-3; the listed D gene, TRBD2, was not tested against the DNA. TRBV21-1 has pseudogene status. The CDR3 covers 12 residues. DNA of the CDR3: TGTGCCAGCAGCGTAGTGGTGGATACGCAGTATTTT. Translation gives CASSVVVDTQYF.

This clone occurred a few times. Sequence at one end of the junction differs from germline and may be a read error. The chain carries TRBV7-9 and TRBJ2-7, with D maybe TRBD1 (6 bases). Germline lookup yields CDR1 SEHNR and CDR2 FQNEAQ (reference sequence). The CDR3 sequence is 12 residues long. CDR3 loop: CSSSPGQNEQYF. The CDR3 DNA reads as TGTTCCAGCAGCCCTGGACAGAACGAGCAGTACTTC.

CDR3 region: CASSLGHSTDTQYF. CDR3 in DNA: TGTGCCAGCTCACTGGGCCATAGCACAGATACGCAGTATTTT. This chain uses TRBV18 with TRBJ2-3; D ambiguous. Trimming took 4 bases from V and 0 from J, leaving 8 bases between them. Germline lookup yields CDR1 KGHSH and CDR2 LQKENI. This CDR3 spans 14 amino acids.